One and the same sample provided the 6 T cell receptor beta chains below, sequenced in a study of T cell changes during pregnancy in multiple sclerosis. Data came from immunoSEQ multiplex PCR; TCRdb stores just in-frame clones and leaves some out. The table lists tens of thousands of clones, roughly 89% of them singletons, with 0.7% to 0.95% in the top ten. The sequencing used CD4+ T cells from peripheral blood mononuclear cells, collected after pregnancy. The receptors stem from a female donor in good health, enrolled as a control in a pregnancy study.

The chain employs TRBV7-2 and TRBJ2-1, with D perhaps matching TRBD2 (5 bases). The CDR3 runs to 14 residues. Trimming cost V 5 bases and J 6 bases, with 14 bases left between them. Per the germline V gene, CDR1 is SGHTA and CDR2 is FQGNSA. The CDR3 nucleotides read TGTGCCAGCAGCCCTAGACGAGGGTCCAATGAGCAGTTCTTC. Translation: CASSPRRGSNEQFF. Combining the CDR3 with reference TRBV7-2 and TRBJ2-1 gives the whole variable domain GAGVSQSPSNKVTEKGKDVELRCDPISGHTALYWYRQSLGQGLEFLIYFQGNSAPDKSGLPSDRFSAERTGGSVSTLTIQRTQQEDSAVYLCASSPRRGSNEQFFGPGTRLTVL.

The V gene is TRBV6-5, the J gene TRBJ2-7; D is undetermined. Germline V lookup: CDR1 MNHEY, CDR2 SVGAGI. CDR3 size: 13 residues. The V gene lost 5 bases and the J gene lost 7 bases, with 15 bases spanning the gap. The CDR3 loop reads CASSTRTRSEQYF. The CDR3 nucleotides read TGTGCCAGCAGTACTCGTACGAGGTCGGAGCAGTACTTC.

The V call is TRBV5-4, the J call TRBJ2-5, with a possible D match to TRBD2 (6 bases). Germline values: CDR1 SGHNT, CDR2 YYREEE (reference sequence). Trimming shortened V by 4 bases and J by 4 bases, and 23 bases separated the two germline ends. This CDR3 contains 17 residues. In DNA, the CDR3 is TGTGCCAGCAGCCTATCTTCCGGGAGCCCGCGTACAGAGACCCAGTACTTC. Translated, it gives CASSLSSGSPRTETQYF. Variable domain in full (rest from reference TRBV5-4 and TRBJ2-5): ETGVTQSPTHLIKTRGQQVTLRCSSQSGHNTVSWYQQALGQGPQFIFQYYREEENGRGNFPPRFSGLQFPNYSSELNVNALELDDSALYLCASSLSSGSPRTETQYFGPGTRLLVL.

V usage is TRBV28 and J usage is TRBJ2-7; D gene unclear. Germline CDR1 and CDR2: MDHEN and SYDVKM. This CDR3 spans 15 amino acids. The V gene lost 4 bases and the J gene lost 3 bases, with 16 bases spanning the gap. DNA of the CDR3: TGTGCCAGCAGTTCGCCAGTTGGCATAAACTACGAGCAGTACTTC. Its protein product is CASSSPVGINYEQYF.

This clone was found once. The chain carries TRBV11-3 and TRBJ2-7, with D perhaps TRBD2 (5 bases). V lost 1 base and J 5 bases, leaving 6 bases between the germline ends. The CDR3 totals 12 residues. Germline V gene data show CDR1 as SGHNT and CDR2 as YENEEA. The CDR3 protein is CASSLAGDEQYF. The CDR3 DNA sequence: TGTGCCAGCAGCTTAGCCGGGGACGAGCAGTACTTC.

A note on this clone: At one end the junction does not follow the germline gene, possibly because of a read error. The chain recombines TRBV29-1 with TRBJ2-2; D may be TRBD2 (5 bases). Germline V CDR1 and CDR2: SQVTM, ANQGSEA. The CDR3 is 12 amino acids. The CDR3 DNA reads as TGCGGCGTTGAGTCGGGGTCTGGGGAGCTGTTTTTT. Translated, it gives CGVESGSGELFF.